What follows describes a single TCR beta chain. There is no known antigen for this receptor. Per-nucleotide qualities are absent, and no much larger clonotype sits a single base away. The data belong to a study of cytomegalovirus exposure and HLA in healthy donors (dated by TCRdb to 2016 to 2017). A note on the overall study: According to an earlier analysis of around 600 of the donors, 150 million to 200 million T cells yielded approximately 120 million unique TCR beta sequences and around 280 Gb of sequence data. A later genetic analysis used genome-wide SNP genotypes for about 60% of the roughly 700 donors, treating that subset as a discovery cohort. The study profiled the T cell repertoires of under 700 subjects by immunosequencing and related them to cytomegalovirus serostatus. The aim of the study was to test whether cataloging public T cell receptors could identify signatures of past pathogen exposure. To study patterns of TCR occurrence, a later analysis re-analyzed previously published TCR beta repertoires from several hundred donors and added high-resolution HLA genotyping. Because of strong linkage in the cohort, 4 to 6 DR-DQ haplotypes were treated as single units for association and clustering. Donor age, sex, ethnicity and CMV serostatus were compiled together with the repertoire data. To decide whether each TCR beta V gene segment behaved as functional or pseudogenic, an earlier analysis of 587 of the donors relied on high-throughput TCR beta sequencing. Every discovery cohort repertoire had been produced on one sequencing platform. To predict cytomegalovirus infection status, the study combined high-throughput TCR immunosequencing, statistical association of individual TCRs with disease status, and machine learning. In the later analysis, no new phenotypic data were used to find candidate immune exposures; instead, reliance was placed on TCR beta sequences and their occurrence across donors. The number of donors typed differed by locus, with about 629-630 for A, B, C, DRB1 and DQB1, about 500 for DQA1, under 610 for DPA1, and around 450 for DPB1. An early release that covered some 640 HLA-typed donors contained around 300 gigabases of sequencing data and 75 million to 100 million unique TCR sequences. Across about 370 genotyped donors of the cohort, an average of roughly 250,000 unique TCR beta nucleotide sequences per donor were sequenced, and approximately 17% of those sequences were non-productive. Of the 300 to 500 genotyped donors, less than 85% were placed in the genetic ancestry cluster associated with self-reported Caucasian donors. A separate validation cohort of 100 to 150 different subjects was used in addition to the roughly 670-subject first cohort. HLA typing covered class I and class II loci at four-digit resolution.

Library prep was done by the immunoSEQ multiplex PCR assay. For the multiplex PCR, a mixture combining 60 forward primers for TCR Vbeta segments and 13 reverse primers for TCR Jbeta segments was used. The CDR3 region of rearranged TCR beta genes was amplified from genomic DNA by a multiplex PCR assay. The Illumina HiSeq System was used to sequence the amplified TCR beta libraries as 87-base-pair reads. The authors processed their data as follows. In a later analysis, tens of millions of unique TCR beta chains were counted across the approximately 670 repertoires, and about 10 million of these chains were shared by at least two donors. To remove PCR and sequencing errors, raw reads were error-corrected and collapsed into unique sequences using a nearest-neighbor algorithm that merged closely related sequences. Alignment of CDR3 sequences to IMGT reference sequences was used to assign V, D and J gene segments. For a sequence to be retained, a match of at least six nucleotides was required to both a V gene segment and a J gene segment. A rearrangement counted as productive if the CDR3 had no stop codons and remained in frame with V and J, and every other rearrangement counted as non-productive. Following IMGT convention, CDR3 was defined as the stretch from the second conserved V-encoded cysteine up to the conserved J-encoded phenylalanine. In an earlier analysis of approximately 500 of the donors, sequences lacking an unambiguous match to a single V gene segment were excluded. In an earlier analysis of approximately 560 of the donors, a V segment was called functional when productive rearrangements were above 56.7%, and segregating when the standard deviation between donors exceeded 5%. A statistical classification framework was built for diagnosing cytomegalovirus status from the catalog of TCR beta chain sequences. In a later analysis, V and J genes were assigned by comparing TCR nucleotide sequences against IMGT/GENE-DB human TR gene sequences. Using the TCRdist pipeline, a later analysis assigned CDR3 sequences along with most-parsimonious VDJ recombination scenarios. In a later analysis, each TCR beta chain was defined by its CDR3 amino acid sequence together with its V-gene family, and reads without a unique V-gene family were excluded. As a way to deal with suspected cross-contamination and a sequencing artifact, a later analysis dropped hundreds of nucleotide sequences that were highly shared and had low generation probability. In a later analysis, a clonal expansion index for each public chain was calculated from normalized within-repertoire ranks of inferred template counts. Generation probabilities in a later analysis came from a VDJ recombination model fitted to out-of-frame rearrangements, and those results were checked against IGoR. In a later analysis, hypergeometric tests were used to score TCR-TCR, TCR-HLA and TCR-CMV co-occurrence, with a repertoire-size bias correction applied to TCR pairs. In a later analysis, false discovery rates were estimated by permuting HLA or CMV assignments 20 times. In a later analysis, co-occurring TCRs were grouped with DBSCAN, and TCRdist sequence similarity was added when clustering was performed within HLA-allele-positive subsets. For co-occurrence clustering, repertoires with fewer than 30,000 or more than 120,000 public chains were excluded, along with a handful of repertoires with anomalous nucleotide sharing. This immuneACCESS table, as held by TCRdb, lists in-frame sequences with V and J called but not all clones. Of the missing ones, under half trace to an unresolved V gene in checked studies; the others have no known cause. That table supplies the V and J calls and clone size; D and trimming were determined from the DNA. The sample includes tens of thousands of clones, with 90% to 95% observed a single time. Clones ranked in the top ten supply about 2.5% of the sample.

Findings and caveats that apply to the study as a whole: The presence/absence analyses assumed that sequencing depth was roughly uniform across donors, and that assumption may not be true. Linkage disequilibrium might explain the correlated functional status among segregating V segments, but an unknown experimental factor could not be excluded. The only immune exposure information available for the cohort was CMV serostatus. A group of highly shared sequence variants was considered likely to be a technical artifact of the sequencing pipeline. According to a later analysis, most CMV-associated TCR beta chains appeared to be HLA-restricted, and the HLA associations seemed to be driven largely by CMV exposure. In a later analysis, HLA-associated TCR beta chains showed more clonal expansion and lower generation probabilities than non-associated chains that were equally common. An earlier analysis of approximately 500 of the donors showed that most TCR beta V segments appeared in productive rearrangements either about 90% or about 30% of the time, which broadly matched IMGT annotations. The authors suggested that the approach could potentially be generalized to other disease states and immunological phenotypes. According to a later genetic analysis, donors in an Asian-associated ancestry cluster had fewer N-insertions in productive TCRs than the approximately 700-donor mean. In a later analysis, several top co-occurrence clusters were reported to appear linked to parvovirus B19, influenza, CMV and Epstein-Barr virus. The study gave a list of 150 to 200 TCR beta chains associated with cytomegalovirus. In a later analysis, the rate of TCR association differed among HLA loci, with DRB1 alleles having the most associated TCRs and HLA-C alleles having the fewest. An association between a missense DCLRE1C variant and V-gene and J-gene trimming of TCR beta chains was found in a later genetic analysis and replicated in an independent cohort. Most TCR sequences were seen in very few donors, while some public TCRs were found in many individuals. Assigning TCR associations to individual alleles was difficult when HLA alleles, especially DR and DQ, strongly co-occurred. The cohort was sequenced for TCR beta chains only, and without alpha or paired-chain data the features that could be detected were limited. Because counts were too low, seventeen rarely observed V segments, including chromosome 9 orphons, were excluded from the earlier analysis of several hundred of the donors. In vitro tests confirmed that a few of the cytomegalovirus-associated TCR beta chains recognize cytomegalovirus antigens. Because some donors lacked HLA typing at each locus, the association tests relied only on the typed subset. Some IMGT-functional V segments, including TRBV6-2 and TRBV6-3, could not be distinguished by the 87-base-pair reads and were therefore excluded. A further reported finding was that TCR beta sequences accurately predicted the HLA-A and HLA-B alleles for most subjects in the first cohort. In a later analysis, 16,951 TCR beta sequences were associated with specific HLA alleles at a false discovery rate of 0.05. The classifier was reported to diagnose cytomegalovirus status with high specificity and sensitivity in both the original cohort and the validation cohort.

The cohort was made up of roughly 670 healthy bone marrow donors. All cohort members were sampled while nominally healthy, although unrecorded immune exposures were likely present. The donor tested CMV seronegative and was one of the 352 seronegative cohort members. Each donor provided a peripheral blood sample, and peripheral blood mononuclear cells were used for TCR beta sequencing. The Qiagen DNeasy Blood Extraction Kit was used to extract genomic DNA from the blood cell samples. Trimming takes 4 bases from V and 1 base from J, and the germline ends sit 10 bases apart. The germline V gene yields SNHLY for CDR1 and FYNNEI for CDR2. From the cysteine up to the phenylalanine, the CDR3 has a length of 14 residues. Here the CDR3 DNA is all that survives: 42 bases in frame from base 1.

The sequencing sample was made of PBMCs. The V and J genes are TRBV2 and TRBJ1-1, with the D gene call left open. The TCR originated in a woman aged 18-29 years in good health and CMV-seronegative. The CDR3 protein: CASSVIHGNTEAFF. DNA sequence: TGTGCCAGCAGTGTAATTCACGGGAACACTGAAGCTTTCTTT.